The sequence of this T cell receptor beta chain was determined in a study of blood T cell repertoires in COVID-19. Across the whole study: The United States, Italy and Spain supplied acute and convalescent COVID-19 samples. The analysed material was cDNA or gDNA that came from T cells, B-cell-depleted T cells, or PBMCs.

As handled by the study authors: How many nucleated cells were present was estimated from reference gene primer amplification. Clones were read by immunoSEQ multiplex PCR, and TCRdb kept only the in-frame ones, dropping some. V and J calls and clone size follow that table, whereas D and trimming were derived from the DNA. The sample yields about 27,000 clones, about nine tenths seen once. CDR3 length: 15 amino acids. Germline CDR1 and CDR2: SSHAT and FNYEAQ (reference sequence). Comment on this clone: An end of the junction differs from the germline gene, which may be a read error.

The sequence derives from a woman between 45 and 60 years old with active COVID-19. Source material: peripheral blood. The rearrangement uses TRBV7-7 and TRBJ2-1; 10 bases match TRBD2. CDR3 in amino acids: CASSPSGSSYNEQFF. In DNA, the CDR3 is TGTGCTAGCAGCCCTAGCGGGAGCTCCTACAATGAGCAGTTCTTC.